The T cell receptor beta chain under discussion was sequenced for a study of T cell responses to AZD1222 COVID-19 vaccine. The overall study: It was second doses at about 4 or about 12 weeks that were pooled.

Data came from immunoSEQ multiplex PCR; TCRdb stores just in-frame clones and leaves some out. The table lists 95,000 to 150,000 clones, approximately 85% of them singletons. Germline V gene data show CDR1 as LNHDA and CDR2 as SQIVND (reference sequence). The CDR3 loop spans 13 amino acids. Trimming left V 4 bases short and J 10 bases short, with 13 bases between. The chain is built from TRBV19 and TRBJ2-2; D possibly corresponds to TRBD1 (5 bases). This TCR was sampled from an adult in good health. The sequences come from peripheral blood, collected on day 0 of AZD1222 vaccination. CDR3 DNA sequence: TGTGCCAGTAGTAGCCCATGGGGCGAGGAGCTGTTTTTT. It specifies CASSSPWGEELFF.